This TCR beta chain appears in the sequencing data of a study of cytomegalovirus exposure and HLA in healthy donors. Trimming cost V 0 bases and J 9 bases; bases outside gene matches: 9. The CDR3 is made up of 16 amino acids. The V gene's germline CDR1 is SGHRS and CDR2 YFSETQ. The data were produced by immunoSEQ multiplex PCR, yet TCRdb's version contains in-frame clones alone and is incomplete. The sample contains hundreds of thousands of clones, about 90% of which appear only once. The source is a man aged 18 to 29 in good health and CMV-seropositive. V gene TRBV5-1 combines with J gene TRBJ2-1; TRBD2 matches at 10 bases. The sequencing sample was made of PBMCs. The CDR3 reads CASSLGLAGAYSEQFF. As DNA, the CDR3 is TGCGCCAGCAGCTTGGGCCTAGCGGGGGCCTATTCTGAGCAGTTCTTC.